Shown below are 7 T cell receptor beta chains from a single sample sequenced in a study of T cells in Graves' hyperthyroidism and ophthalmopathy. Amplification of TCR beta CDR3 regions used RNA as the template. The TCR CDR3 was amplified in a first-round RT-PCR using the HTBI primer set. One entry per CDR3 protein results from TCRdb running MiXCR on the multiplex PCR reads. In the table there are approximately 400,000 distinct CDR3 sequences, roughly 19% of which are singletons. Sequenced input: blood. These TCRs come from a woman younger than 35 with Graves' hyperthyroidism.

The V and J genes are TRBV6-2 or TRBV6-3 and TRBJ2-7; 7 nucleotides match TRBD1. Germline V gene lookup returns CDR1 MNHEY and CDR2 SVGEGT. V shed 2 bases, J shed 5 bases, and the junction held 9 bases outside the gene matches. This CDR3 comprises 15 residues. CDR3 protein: CASSYVDRVVDEQYF. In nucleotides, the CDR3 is TGTGCCAGCAGTTACGTCGACAGGGTAGTTGACGAGCAGTACTTC.

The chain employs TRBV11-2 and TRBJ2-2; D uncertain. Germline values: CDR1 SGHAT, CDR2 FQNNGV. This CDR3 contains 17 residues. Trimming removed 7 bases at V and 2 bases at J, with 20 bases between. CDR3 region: CASNPFTTSYNTGELFF. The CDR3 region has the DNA TGTGCCAGCAACCCCTTTACGACGTCTTATAACACCGGGGAGCTGTTTTTT.

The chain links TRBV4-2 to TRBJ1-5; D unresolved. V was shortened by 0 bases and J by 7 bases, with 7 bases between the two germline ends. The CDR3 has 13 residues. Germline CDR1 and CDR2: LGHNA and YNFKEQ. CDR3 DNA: TGTGCCAGCAGCCAAGATTGGGTCCAGCCCCAGCATTTT. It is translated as CASSQDWVQPQHF.

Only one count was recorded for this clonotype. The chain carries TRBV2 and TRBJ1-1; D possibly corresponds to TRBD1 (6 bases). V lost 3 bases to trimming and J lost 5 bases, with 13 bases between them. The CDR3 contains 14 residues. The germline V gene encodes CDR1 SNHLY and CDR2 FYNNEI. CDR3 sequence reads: CASSESRGGTEAFF. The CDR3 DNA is TGTGCCAGCAGTGAGTCCAGGGGCGGGACTGAAGCTTTCTTT.

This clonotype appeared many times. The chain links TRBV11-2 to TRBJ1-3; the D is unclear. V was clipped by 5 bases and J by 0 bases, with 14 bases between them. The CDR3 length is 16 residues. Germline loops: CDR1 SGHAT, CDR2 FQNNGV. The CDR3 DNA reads TGTGCCAGCAGCGTTATTTACAGCGTCTCTGGAAACACCATATATTTT. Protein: CASSVIYSVSGNTIYF.

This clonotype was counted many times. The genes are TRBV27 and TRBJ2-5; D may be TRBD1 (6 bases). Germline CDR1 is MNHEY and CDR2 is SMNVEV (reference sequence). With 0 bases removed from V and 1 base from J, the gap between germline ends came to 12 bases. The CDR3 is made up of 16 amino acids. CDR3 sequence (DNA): TGTGCCAGCAGTTTATCCCTGGACAGTCTCCAAGAGACCCAGTACTTC. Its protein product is CASSLSLDSLQETQYF.

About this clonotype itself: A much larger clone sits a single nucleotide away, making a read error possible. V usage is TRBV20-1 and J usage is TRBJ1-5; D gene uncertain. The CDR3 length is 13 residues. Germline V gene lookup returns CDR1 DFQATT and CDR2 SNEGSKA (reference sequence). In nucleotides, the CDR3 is TGCACTGCTAGGACCGACCTTTATCAGCCCCAGCATTTT. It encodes CTARTDLYQPQHF.